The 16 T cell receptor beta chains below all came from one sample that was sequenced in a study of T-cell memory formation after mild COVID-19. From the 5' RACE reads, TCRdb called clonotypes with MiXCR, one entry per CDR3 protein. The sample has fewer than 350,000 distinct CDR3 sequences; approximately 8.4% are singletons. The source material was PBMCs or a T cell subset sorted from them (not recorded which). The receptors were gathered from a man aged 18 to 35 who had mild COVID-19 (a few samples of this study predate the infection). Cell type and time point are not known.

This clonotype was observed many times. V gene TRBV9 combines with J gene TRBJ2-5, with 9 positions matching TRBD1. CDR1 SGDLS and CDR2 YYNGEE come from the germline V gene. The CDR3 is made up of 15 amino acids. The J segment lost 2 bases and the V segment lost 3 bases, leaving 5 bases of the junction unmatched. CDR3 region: CASSEGQGIQETQYF. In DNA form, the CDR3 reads TGTGCCAGCAGCGAGGGACAGGGAATACAAGAGACCCAGTACTTC.

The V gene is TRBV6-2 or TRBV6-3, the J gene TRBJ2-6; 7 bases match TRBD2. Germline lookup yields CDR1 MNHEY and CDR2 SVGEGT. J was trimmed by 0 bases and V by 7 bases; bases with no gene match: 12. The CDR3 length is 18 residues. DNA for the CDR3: TGTGCCAGCATCACAAGGCTAGCGGCTAGCTCTGGGGCCAACGTCCTGACTTTC. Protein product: CASITRLAASSGANVLTF.

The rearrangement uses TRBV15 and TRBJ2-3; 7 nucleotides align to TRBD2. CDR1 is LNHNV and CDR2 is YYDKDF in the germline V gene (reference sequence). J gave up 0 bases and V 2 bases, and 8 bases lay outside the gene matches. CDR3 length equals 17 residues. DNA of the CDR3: TGTGCCACCAGCAGAAAATCCAGCGGGATTAGCACAGATACGCAGTATTTT. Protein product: CATSRKSSGISTDTQYF.

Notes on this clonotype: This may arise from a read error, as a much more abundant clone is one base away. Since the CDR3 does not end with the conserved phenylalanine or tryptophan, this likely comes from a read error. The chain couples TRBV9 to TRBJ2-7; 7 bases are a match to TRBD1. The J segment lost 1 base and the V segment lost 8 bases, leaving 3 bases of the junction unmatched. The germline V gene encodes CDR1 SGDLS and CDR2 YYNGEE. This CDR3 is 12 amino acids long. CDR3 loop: CARQGPSYEQYL. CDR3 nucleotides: TGTGCCAGACAGGGGCCTTCCTACGAGCAGTACCTC.

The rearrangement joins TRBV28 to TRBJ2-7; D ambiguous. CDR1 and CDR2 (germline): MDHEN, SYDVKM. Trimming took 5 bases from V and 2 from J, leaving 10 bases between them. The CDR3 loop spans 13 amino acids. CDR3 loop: CASSHRQAYEQYV. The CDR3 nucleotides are TGTGCCAGCAGTCACAGACAAGCCTACGAGCAGTACGTC.

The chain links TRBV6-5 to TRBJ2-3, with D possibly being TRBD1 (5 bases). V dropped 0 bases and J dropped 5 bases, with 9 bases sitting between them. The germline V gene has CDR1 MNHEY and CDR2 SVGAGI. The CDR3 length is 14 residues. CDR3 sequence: CASSYSVREDTQYF. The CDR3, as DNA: TGTGCCAGCAGTTACTCGGTCAGGGAAGATACGCAGTATTTT.

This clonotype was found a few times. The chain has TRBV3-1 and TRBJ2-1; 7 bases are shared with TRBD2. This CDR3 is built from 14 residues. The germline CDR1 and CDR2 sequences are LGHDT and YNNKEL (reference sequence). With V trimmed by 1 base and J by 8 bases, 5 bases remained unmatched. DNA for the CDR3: TGTGCCAGCAGCCAAGGAGTGGGGGGGGATGAGCAGTTCTTC. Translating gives CASSQGVGGDEQFF.

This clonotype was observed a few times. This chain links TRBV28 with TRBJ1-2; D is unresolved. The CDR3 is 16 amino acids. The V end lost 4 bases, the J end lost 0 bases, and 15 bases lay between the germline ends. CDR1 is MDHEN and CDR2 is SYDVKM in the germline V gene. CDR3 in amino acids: CASSSNAPGTNYGYTF. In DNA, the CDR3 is TGTGCCAGCAGTTCAAATGCACCCGGGACTAACTATGGCTACACCTTC.

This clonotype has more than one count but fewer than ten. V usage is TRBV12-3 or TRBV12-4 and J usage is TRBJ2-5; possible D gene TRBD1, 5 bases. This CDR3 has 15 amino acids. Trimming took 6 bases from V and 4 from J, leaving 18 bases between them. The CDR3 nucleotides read TGTGCCAGCAGCATTGGTCAGGGCTACGGAGAGACCCAGTACTTC. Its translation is CASSIGQGYGETQYF.

CDR3 sequence: CASSLAMSDTQYF. The CDR3 nucleotides are TGCGCCAGCAGCTTGGCCATGAGTGATACGCAGTATTTT. The chain combines TRBV5-1 with TRBJ2-3; the D is unclear. The CDR3 covers 13 residues. CDR1 SGHRS and CDR2 YFSETQ come from the germline V gene. The V end was cut by 0 bases, the J end by 6 bases, with 8 bases between.

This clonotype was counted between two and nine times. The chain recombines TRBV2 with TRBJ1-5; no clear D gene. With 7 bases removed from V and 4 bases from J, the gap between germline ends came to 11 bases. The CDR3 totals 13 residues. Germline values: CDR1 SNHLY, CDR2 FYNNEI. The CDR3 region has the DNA TGTGCCAGCATGGCACTGGAGAATCAGCCCCAGCATTTT. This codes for CASMALENQPQHF.

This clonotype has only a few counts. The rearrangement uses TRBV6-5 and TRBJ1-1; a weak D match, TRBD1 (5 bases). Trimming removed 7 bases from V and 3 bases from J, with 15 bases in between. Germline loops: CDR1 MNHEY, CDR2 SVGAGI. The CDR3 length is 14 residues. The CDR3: CASTSQVRYTEAFF. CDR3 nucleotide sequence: TGTGCCAGCACCTCACAGGTTCGGTACACTGAAGCTTTCTTT.

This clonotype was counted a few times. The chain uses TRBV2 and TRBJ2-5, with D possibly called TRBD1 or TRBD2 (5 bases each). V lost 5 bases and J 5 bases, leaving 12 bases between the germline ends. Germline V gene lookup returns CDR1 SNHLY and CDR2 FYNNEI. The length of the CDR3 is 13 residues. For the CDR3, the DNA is TGTGCCAGCAGTCGGCTCTGGGGGGAGACCCAGTACTTC. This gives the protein CASSRLWGETQYF.

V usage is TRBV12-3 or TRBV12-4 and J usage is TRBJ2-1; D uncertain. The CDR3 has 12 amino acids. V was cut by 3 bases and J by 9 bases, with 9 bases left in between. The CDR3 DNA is TGTGCCAGCAGTTTTAAATTCGGTGAGCAGTTCTTC. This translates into CASSFKFGEQFF.

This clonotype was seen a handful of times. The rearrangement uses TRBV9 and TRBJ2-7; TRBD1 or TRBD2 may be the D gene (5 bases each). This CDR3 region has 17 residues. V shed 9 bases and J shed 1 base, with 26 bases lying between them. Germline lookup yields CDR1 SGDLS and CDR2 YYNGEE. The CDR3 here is CATATTPGTDLSYEQYV. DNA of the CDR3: TGTGCCACCGCAACGACCCCGGGGACGGACCTTTCCTACGAGCAGTACGTC.

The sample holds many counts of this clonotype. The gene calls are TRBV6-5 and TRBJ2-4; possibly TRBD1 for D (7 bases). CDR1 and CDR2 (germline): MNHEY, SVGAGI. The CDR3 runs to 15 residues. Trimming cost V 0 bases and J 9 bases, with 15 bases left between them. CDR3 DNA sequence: TGTGCCAGCAGTTACTCGAGGGGGCGGGAAGGCATTCAGTACTTC. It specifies CASSYSRGREGIQYF.